The rows below give T cell receptor beta chains drawn from one sample of a study of CD8 T cells in ankylosing spondylitis. TCRdb reanalysed the 5' RACE reads using MiXCR and keeps one entry per CDR3 protein. The table lists approximately 220,000 distinct CDR3 sequences, around 18% of them singletons, with approximately 42% in the top ten. The specimen sequenced was blood, either unsorted or a sorted T cell fraction (not recorded which). The source is a male donor with ankylosing spondylitis. Each CDR3 is given with its conserved first and last residue.

V | CDR3
TRBV6-1 | CASSEQGWRYNEQFF
TRBV5-1 | CASSWSGTGSYEQYF
TRBV12-3/TRBV12-4 | CASSLGHPDEQYF
TRBV5-8 | CASSFTPEGWDTQYF
TRBV27 | CASTSPPPGFYGYTF
TRBV19 | CASSIDLDRGLNQPQHF
TRBV3-1 | CASSHTSGTTYNEQFF
TRBV18 | CASSPQGGQPHYNEQFF
TRBV29-1 | CSVGGVQTGSGELFF
TRBV6-1 | CASSPPSAYTGELFF
TRBV25-1 | CASSGDRSYEQYF
TRBV7-8 | CASSLAPPESQHF
TRBV29-1 | CSARALPPSTDTQYF
TRBV10-3 | CAIASPGLAGGLDTQYF
TRBV20-1 | CSAMTGGDETQYF
TRBV14 | CASSQDWGSFSGNTIYF
TRBV4-2 | CASSQVAGGTTYEQYF
TRBV12-3/TRBV12-4 | CASSSTSGGLQETQYF
TRBV5-6 | CASSSNILPGTDGTEAFF
TRBV6-1 | CASSDGLAGYEQYF
TRBV28 | CASSPTHDRGPAYEQYF
TRBV2 | CASSEGANTEAFF
TRBV5-6 | CASNSNHREETQYF
TRBV7-8 | CASRTRDRGLEQYF
TRBV5-1 | CASSLATGRGTEAFF
TRBV29-1 | CSVRGDELNTEAFF
TRBV29-1 | CSVNGPGDYEQYF
TRBV3-1 | CASSQVGVWDSPLHF
TRBV11-1 | CASSLQPQGEGYSNQPQHF
TRBV15 | CATSRDGTSASTDTQYF
TRBV12-3/TRBV12-4 | CASTPRGHINNEQFF
TRBV6-1 | CASMGGHRGLDYTF
TRBV12-3/TRBV12-4 | CASTPGPLYEQYF
TRBV21-1 | CASSSDRGTYEQYF
TRBV7-9 | CASSPRTELHEQYF
TRBV27 | CASSPLQGAWQPQHF
TRBV4-2 | CASSQDPLGQGFEQYF
TRBV7-2 | CASSFYPTDTQYF
TRBV13 | CASSLRTSGRAEQYF
TRBV12-3/TRBV12-4 | CASSLIGQLLFF
TRBV6-2/TRBV6-3 | CASRGTRDRGDNEQFF
TRBV11-2 | CASSGGPTQIRSDGYTF